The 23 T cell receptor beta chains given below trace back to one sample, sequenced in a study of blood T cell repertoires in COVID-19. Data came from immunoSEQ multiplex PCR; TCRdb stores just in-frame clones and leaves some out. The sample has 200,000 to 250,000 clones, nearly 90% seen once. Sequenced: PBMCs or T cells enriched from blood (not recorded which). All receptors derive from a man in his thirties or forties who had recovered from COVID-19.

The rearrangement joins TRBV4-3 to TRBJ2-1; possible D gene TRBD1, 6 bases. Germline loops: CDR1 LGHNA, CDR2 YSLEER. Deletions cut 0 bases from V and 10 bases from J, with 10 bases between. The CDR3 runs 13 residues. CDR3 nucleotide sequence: TGCGCCAGCAGCCAAGACCTCGACAGGGAGCAGTTCTTC. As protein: CASSQDLDREQFF.

CDR3 DNA: TGTGCCAGCAGTTCTCTTCCCCTGACAGATAATGAGCAGTTCTTC. Its translation is CASSSLPLTDNEQFF. The chain couples TRBV28 to TRBJ2-1; tentative D call: TRBD1 (5 bases). Trimming removed 4 bases at V and 7 bases at J, with 17 bases between. Germline V gives CDR1 MDHEN, CDR2 SYDVKM. There are 15 residues in the CDR3.

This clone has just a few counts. CDR3: CAPRGVAGREQYF. For the CDR3, the DNA is TGTGCCCCACGGGGGGTAGCGGGACGGGAGCAGTACTTC. The rearrangement uses TRBV10-3 and TRBJ2-7; 8 nucleotides align to TRBD2. The CDR3 is 13 amino acids. The V gene's germline CDR1 is ENHRY and CDR2 SYGVKD. Trimming at V came to 11 bases and at J to 7 bases, leaving 13 bases not matched to a gene.

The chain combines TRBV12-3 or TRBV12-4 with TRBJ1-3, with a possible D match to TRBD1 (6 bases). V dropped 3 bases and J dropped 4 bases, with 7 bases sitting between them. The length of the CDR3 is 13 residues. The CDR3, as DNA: TGTGCCAGCAGTTTTGGACAGGGAAACACCATATATTTT. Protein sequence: CASSFGQGNTIYF.

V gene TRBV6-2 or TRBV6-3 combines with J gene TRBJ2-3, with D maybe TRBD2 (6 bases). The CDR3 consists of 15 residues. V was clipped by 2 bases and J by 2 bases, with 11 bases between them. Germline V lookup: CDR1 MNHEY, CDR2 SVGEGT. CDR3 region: CASSYGGILTDTQYF. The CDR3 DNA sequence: TGTGCCAGCAGTTACGGGGGGATACTCACAGATACGCAGTATTTT.

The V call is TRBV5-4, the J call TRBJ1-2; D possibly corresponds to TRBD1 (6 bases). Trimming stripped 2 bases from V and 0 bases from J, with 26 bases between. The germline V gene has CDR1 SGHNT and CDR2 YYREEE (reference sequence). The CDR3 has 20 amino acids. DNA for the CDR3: TGTGCCAGCAGCTTCGACAGGAACTGGGGCTACCCTAATTCTAACTATGGCTACACCTTC. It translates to CASSFDRNWGYPNSNYGYTF.

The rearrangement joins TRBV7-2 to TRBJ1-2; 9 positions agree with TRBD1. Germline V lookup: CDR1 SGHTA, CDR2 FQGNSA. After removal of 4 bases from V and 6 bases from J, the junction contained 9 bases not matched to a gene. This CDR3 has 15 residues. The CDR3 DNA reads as TGTGCCAGCAGCTCGGAAAGACAGGGGGTAAATGGCTACACCTTC. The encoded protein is CASSSERQGVNGYTF.

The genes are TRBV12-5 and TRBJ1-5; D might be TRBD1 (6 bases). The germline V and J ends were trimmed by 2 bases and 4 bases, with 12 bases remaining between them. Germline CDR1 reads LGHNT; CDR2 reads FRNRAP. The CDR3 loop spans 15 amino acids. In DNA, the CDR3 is TGTGCTAGTGGTTTGATCGCGGGGGCAAATCAGCCCCAGCATTTT. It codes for CASGLIAGANQPQHF.

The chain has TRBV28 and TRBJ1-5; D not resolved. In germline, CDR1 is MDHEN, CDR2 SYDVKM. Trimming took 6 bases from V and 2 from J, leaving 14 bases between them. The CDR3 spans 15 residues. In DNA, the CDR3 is TGTGCCAGCAGCCCCGCCGAGGCCGGCAATCAGCCCCAGCATTTT. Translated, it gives CASSPAEAGNQPQHF.

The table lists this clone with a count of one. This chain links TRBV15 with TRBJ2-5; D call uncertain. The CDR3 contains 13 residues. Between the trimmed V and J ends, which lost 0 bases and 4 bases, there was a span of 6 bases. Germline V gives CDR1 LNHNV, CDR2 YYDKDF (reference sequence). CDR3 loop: CATSRDPRETQYF. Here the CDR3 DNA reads TGTGCCACCAGCAGAGATCCTAGAGAGACCCAGTACTTC.

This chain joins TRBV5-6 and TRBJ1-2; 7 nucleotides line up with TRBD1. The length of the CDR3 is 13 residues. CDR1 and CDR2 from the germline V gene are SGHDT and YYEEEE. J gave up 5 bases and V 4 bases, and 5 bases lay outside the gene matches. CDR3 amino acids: CASSSTGDYGYTF. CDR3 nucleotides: TGTGCCAGCAGCAGTACAGGGGATTATGGCTACACCTTC.

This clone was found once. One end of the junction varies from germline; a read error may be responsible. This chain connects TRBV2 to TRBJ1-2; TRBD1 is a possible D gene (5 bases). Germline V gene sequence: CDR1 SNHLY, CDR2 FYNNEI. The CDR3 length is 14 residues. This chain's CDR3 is CAAKDRTLNYGYIF. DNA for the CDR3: TGTGCCGCCAAAGACAGAACATTGAACTATGGCTACATCTTC. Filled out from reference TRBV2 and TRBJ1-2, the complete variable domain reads EPEVTQTPSHQVTQMGQEVILRCVPISNHLYFYWYRQILGQKVEFLVSFYNNEISEKSEIFDDQFSVERPDGSNFTLKIRSTKLEDSAMYFCAAKDRTLNYGYIFGSGTRLTVV.

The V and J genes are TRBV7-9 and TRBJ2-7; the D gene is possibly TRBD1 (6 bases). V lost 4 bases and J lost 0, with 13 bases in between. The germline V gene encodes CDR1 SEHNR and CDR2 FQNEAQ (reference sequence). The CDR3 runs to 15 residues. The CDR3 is CASSSRGSYSYEQYF. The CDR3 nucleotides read TGTGCCAGCAGCTCTAGGGGGAGTTACTCCTACGAGCAGTACTTC.

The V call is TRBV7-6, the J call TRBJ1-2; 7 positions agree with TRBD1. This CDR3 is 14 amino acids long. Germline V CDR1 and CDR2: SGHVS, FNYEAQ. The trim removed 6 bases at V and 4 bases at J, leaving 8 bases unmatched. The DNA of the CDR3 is TGTGCCAGCAGTCCACCAGGGGGTGCCTATGGCTACACCTTC. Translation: CASSPPGGAYGYTF.

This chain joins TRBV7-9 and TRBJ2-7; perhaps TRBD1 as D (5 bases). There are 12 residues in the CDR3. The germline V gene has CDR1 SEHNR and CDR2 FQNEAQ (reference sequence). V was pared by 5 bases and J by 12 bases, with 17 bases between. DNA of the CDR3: TGTGCCAGCAGCCTCGACAGCTTATGGGGGTACTTC. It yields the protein CASSLDSLWGYF.

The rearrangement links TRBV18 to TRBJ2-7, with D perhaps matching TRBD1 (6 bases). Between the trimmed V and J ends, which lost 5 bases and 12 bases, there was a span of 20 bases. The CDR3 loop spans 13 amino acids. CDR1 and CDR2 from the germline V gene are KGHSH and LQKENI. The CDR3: CASSSDRGQRLYF. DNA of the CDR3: TGTGCCAGCTCATCGGACAGAGGACAGCGGCTGTACTTC. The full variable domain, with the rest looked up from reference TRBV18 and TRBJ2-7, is NAGVMQNPRHLVRRRGQEARLRCSPMKGHSHVYWYRQLPEEGLKFMVYLQKENIIDESGMPKERFSAEFPKEGPSILRIQQVVRGDSAAYFCASSSDRGQRLYFGPGTRLTVT.

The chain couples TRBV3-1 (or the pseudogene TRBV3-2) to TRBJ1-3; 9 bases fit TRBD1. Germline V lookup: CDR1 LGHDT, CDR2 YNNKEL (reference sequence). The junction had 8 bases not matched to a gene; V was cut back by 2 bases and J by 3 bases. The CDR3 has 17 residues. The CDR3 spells CASSQKHRGLYGNTIYF. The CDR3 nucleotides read TGTGCCAGCAGCCAAAAGCACAGGGGGCTATATGGAAACACCATATATTTT.

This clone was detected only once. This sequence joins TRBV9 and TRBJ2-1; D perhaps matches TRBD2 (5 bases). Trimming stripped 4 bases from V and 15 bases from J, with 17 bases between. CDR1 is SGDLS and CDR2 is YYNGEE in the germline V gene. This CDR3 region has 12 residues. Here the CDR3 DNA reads TGTGCCAGCAGCCCCCGAGGAGGTTCTTGGTTCTTC. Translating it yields CASSPRGGSWFF.

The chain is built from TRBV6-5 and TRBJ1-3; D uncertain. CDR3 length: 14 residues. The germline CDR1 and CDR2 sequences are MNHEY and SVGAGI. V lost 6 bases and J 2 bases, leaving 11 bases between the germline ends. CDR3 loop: CASRKDGAGNTIYF. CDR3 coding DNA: TGTGCCAGCAGAAAGGACGGGGCTGGAAACACCATATATTTT.

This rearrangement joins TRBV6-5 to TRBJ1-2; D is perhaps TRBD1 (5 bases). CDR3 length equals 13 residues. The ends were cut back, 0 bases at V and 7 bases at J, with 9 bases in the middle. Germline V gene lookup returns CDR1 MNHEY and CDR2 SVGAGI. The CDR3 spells CASSYSGGSGYTF. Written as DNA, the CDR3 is TGTGCCAGCAGTTACTCGGGGGGATCTGGCTACACCTTC.

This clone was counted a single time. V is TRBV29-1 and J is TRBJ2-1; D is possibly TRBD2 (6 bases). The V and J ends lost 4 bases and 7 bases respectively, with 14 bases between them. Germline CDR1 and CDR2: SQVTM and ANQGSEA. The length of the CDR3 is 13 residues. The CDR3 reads CSVARGTENEQFF. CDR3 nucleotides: TGCAGCGTTGCCCGGGGGACTGAGAATGAGCAGTTCTTC.

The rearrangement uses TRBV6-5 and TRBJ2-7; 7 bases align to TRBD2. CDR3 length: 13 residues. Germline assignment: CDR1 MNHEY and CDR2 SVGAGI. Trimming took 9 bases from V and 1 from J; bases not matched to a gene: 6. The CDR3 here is CASLRRESYEQYF. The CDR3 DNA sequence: TGTGCCAGTTTACGGCGGGAGTCCTACGAGCAGTACTTC.

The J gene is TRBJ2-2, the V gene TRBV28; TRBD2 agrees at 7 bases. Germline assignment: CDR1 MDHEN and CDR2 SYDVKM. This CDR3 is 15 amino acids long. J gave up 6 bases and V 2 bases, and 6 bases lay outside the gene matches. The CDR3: CASSLAGVLSGELFF. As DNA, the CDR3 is TGTGCCAGCAGTTTAGCGGGAGTTCTCTCCGGGGAGCTGTTTTTT.